This T cell receptor (beta chain) was identified in a study of blood T cell repertoires in COVID-19. In the original workflow: Amplification of reference gene primers provided the estimated nucleated cell counts. This table comes from immunoSEQ multiplex PCR, and its TCRdb copy is limited to in-frame clones, with some not included. That table gives V, J and clone size, and the DNA gave D and trimming. This sample yields approximately 360,000 clones, of which roughly 80% are seen a single time; 5.1% belongs to the top ten. Participant reports of clinical history set cohort assignment. The junction had 4 bases not matched to a gene; V was cut back by 0 bases and J by 2 bases. The CDR3 loop spans 16 amino acids. Per the germline V gene, CDR1 is SGHTA and CDR2 is FQGNSA.

The receptor comes from a woman aged 50 to 60 who had recovered from COVID-19. The genes are TRBV7-2 and TRBJ1-3; TRBD1 matches at 7 bases. Input material: PBMCs or T cells enriched from blood (not recorded which). For the CDR3, the DNA is TGTGCCAGCAGCTTAGCGCCCGGGACAGCTGGAAACACCATATATTTT. Translated, it gives CASSLAPGTAGNTIYF.